A single TCR beta chain is shown here with its context. Some clones are missing from TCRdb's copy, which holds only in-frame ones; the method was immunoSEQ multiplex PCR. The sample comprises about 95,000 clones, roughly 85% of which are singletons, and roughly 20% rests with the top ten. The sample originates from a study of cytomegalovirus exposure and HLA in healthy donors. Germline lookup yields CDR1 SGHRS and CDR2 YFSETQ. With 6 bases clipped from V and 0 bases from J, the junction kept 9 bases outside the gene matches. The CDR3 extends over 16 amino acids. The rearrangement joins TRBV5-1 to TRBJ2-5, with 9 bases lining up with TRBD2. The source of this sequence is a man aged 18 to 29 in good health and CMV-seropositive. Sequenced material: PBMCs. The CDR3 spells CASKIAGAEYQETQYF. Written as DNA, the CDR3 is TGCGCCAGCAAAATAGCGGGAGCGGAGTACCAAGAGACCCAGTACTTC.